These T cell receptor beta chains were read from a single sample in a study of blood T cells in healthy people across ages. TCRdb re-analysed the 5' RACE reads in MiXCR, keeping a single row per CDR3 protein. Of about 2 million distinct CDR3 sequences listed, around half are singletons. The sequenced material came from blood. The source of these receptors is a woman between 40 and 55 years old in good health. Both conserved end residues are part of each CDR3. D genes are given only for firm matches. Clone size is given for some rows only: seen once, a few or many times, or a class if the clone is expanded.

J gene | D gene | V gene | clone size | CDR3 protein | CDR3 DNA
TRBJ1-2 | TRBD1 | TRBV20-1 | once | CSARPVDREGYGYTF | TGCAGTGCTCGACCCGTGGACAGGGAGGGCTATGGCTACACCTTC
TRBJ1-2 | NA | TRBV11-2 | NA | CASSHNKGEGGYGYTF | TGTGCCAGCAGCCACAATAAAGGGGAGGGCGGCTATGGCTACACCTTC
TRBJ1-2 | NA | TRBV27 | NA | CASSLRGFGDGYTF | TGTGCCAGCAGTTTAAGAGGGTTTGGGGATGGCTACACCTTC
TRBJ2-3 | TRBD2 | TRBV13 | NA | CASSLEAAGVSDTQYF | TGTGCCAGCAGCTTAGAAGCAGCGGGGGTTTCAGATACGCAGTATTTT
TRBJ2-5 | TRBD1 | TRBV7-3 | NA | CASSLGVRGSIETQYF | TGTGCCAGCAGCTTAGGCGTCAGGGGGTCGATAGAGACCCAGTACTTC
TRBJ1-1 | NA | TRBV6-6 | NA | CASSYLADEAFF | TGTGCCAGCAGTTACTTGGCGGACGAAGCTTTCTTT
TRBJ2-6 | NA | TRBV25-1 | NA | CASSELSRGSGANVLTF | TGTGCCAGCAGTGAACTCTCTCGGGGCTCTGGGGCCAACGTCCTGACTTTC
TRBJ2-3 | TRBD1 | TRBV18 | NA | CASHRDRGPDTQYF | TGTGCCAGCCACCGGGACAGGGGTCCCGATACGCAGTATTTT
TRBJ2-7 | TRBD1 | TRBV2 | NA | CASSGDRAAYEQYF | TGTGCCAGCAGTGGGGACAGGGCTGCCTACGAGCAGTACTTC
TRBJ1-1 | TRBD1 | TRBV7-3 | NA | CASSSAGTGHTEAFF | TGTGCCAGCAGCAGCGCCGGGACAGGGCACACTGAAGCTTTCTTT
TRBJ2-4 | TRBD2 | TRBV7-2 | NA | CASSLAAGPPQNIQYF | TGTGCCAGCAGCTTAGCAGCGGGGCCCCCCCAAAACATTCAGTACTTC
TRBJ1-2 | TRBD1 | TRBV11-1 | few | CASSRTGGSVYGYTF | TGTGCCAGCAGCCGTACAGGGGGCTCGGTCTATGGCTACACCTTC
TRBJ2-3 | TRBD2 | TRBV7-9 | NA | CASSPPGTSADTQYF | TGTGCCAGCAGCCCTCCCGGGACTAGCGCAGATACGCAGTATTTT
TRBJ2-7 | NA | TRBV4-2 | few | CASSPDSRAYEQYF | TGTGCCAGCAGCCCCGACAGCCGAGCCTACGAGCAGTACTTC
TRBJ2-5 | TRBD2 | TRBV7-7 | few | CASSPSGGDKETQYF | TGTGCTAGCAGCCCTAGCGGGGGGGATAAAGAGACCCAGTACTTC
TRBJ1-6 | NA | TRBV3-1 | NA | CASSQGTDNSPLHF | TGTGCCAGCAGCCAAGGGACAGATAATTCACCCCTCCACTTT
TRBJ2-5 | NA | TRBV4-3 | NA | CASSQDLRTLQETQYF | TGCGCCAGCAGCCAAGATCTTCGGACTCTACAAGAGACCCAGTACTTC
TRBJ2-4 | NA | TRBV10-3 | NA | CAISEPRAAKNIQYF | TGTGCCATCAGTGAGCCCAGGGCAGCCAAAAACATTCAGTACTTC
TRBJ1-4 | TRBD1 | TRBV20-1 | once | CSAYLGTGSLKFGKLFF | TGCAGTGCCTACCTTGGGACAGGGTCTCTCAAATTTGGAAAACTGTTTTTT
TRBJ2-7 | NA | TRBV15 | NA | CATFATDSYEQYF | TGTGCCACCTTTGCCACAGACTCCTACGAGCAGTACTTC
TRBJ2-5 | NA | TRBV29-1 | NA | CSVYLQRETQYF | TGCAGCGTTTATCTTCAGCGAGAGACCCAGTACTTC
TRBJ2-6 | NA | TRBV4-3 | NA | CASSQEAGGWANVLTF | TGCGCCAGCAGCCAAGAAGCCGGCGGCTGGGCCAACGTCCTGACTTTC
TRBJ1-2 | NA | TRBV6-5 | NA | CASSYVGHGYTF | TGTGCCAGCAGTTACGTGGGTCATGGCTACACCTTC
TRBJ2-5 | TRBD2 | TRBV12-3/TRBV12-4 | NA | CACSPTSVMQETQYF | TGTGCCTGCAGCCCCACTAGCGTAATGCAAGAGACCCAGTACTTC
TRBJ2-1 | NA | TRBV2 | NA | CAGSGRDEQFF | TGTGCCGGCAGTGGAAGGGATGAGCAGTTCTTC
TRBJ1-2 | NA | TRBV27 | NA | CASSTGQLLGYTF | TGTGCCAGCAGTACAGGACAACTTCTCGGCTACACCTTC
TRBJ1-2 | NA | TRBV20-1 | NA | CSARDPDSLYGYTF | TGCAGTGCTAGAGATCCGGACAGCCTGTATGGCTACACCTTC
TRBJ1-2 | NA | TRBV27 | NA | CASSLTGTGGSDGYTF | TGTGCCAGCAGTTTAACCGGGACGGGGGGCTCGGATGGCTACACCTTC
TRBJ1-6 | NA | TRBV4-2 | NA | CASSQADTNSPLHF | TGTGCCAGCAGCCAAGCTGACACGAATTCACCCCTCCACTTT
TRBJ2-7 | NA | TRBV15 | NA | CATSRDRAEEQYF | TGTGCCACCAGCAGAGACAGGGCTGAAGAGCAGTACTTC
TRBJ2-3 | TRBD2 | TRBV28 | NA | CASRPGLAGGSYTQYF | TGTGCCAGCCGACCGGGACTAGCGGGGGGATCGTATACGCAGTATTTT
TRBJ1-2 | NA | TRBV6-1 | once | CASSEGTAFWGYTF | TGTGCCAGCAGTGAGGGGACGGCTTTTTGGGGCTACACCTTC
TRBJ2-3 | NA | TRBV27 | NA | CASRRNLGSDTQYF | TGTGCCAGCAGGCGGAATCTAGGATCAGATACGCAGTATTTT
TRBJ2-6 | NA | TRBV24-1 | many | CATSEGNEAGANVLTF | TGTGCCACCAGTGAGGGGAACGAGGCTGGGGCCAACGTCCTGACTTTC
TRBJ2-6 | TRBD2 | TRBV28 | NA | CASSFLGGGLTQTSGANVLTF | TGTGCCAGCAGTTTTTTGGGCGGGGGGCTCACCCAAACTTCTGGGGCCAACGTCCTGACTTTC
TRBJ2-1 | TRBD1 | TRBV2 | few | CASSEFGTVKFF | TGTGCCAGCAGTGAATTCGGGACAGTGAAGTTCTTC
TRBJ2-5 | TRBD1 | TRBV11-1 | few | CASSLGQGVKEQYF | TGTGCCAGCAGCTTAGGACAGGGGGTGAAGGAGCAGTACTTC
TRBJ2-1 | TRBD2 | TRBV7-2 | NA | CASSSPGLAGGTEQFF | TGTGCCAGCAGCTCCCCGGGACTAGCGGGGGGGACTGAGCAGTTCTTC
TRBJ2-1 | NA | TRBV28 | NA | CASSLNALTSFYNEQFF | TGTGCCAGCAGTTTGAATGCCTTGACTAGTTTCTACAATGAGCAGTTCTTC
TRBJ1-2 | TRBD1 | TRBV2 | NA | CASSGQGVSGYTF | TGTGCCAGCAGCGGACAGGGGGTGTCCGGCTACACCTTC
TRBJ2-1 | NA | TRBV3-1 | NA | CASSQEKRGYNEQFF | TGTGCCAGCAGCCAAGAGAAGCGCGGTTACAATGAGCAGTTCTTC
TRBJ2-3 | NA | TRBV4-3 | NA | CASSQRNTDTQYF | TGCGCCAGCAGCCAGCGAAACACAGATACGCAGTATTTT
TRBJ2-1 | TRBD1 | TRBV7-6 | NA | CASSFVQGAGYNEQFF | TGTGCCAGCAGCTTTGTACAGGGGGCCGGCTACAATGAGCAGTTCTTC
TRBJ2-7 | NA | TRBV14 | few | CASSQDQKTESEQYF | TGTGCCAGCAGCCAAGACCAGAAGACGGAGTCCGAGCAGTACTTC
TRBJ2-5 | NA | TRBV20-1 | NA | CGAREGTALGGQYF | TGCGGTGCTAGAGAAGGGACAGCCCTCGGAGGGCAGTACTTC
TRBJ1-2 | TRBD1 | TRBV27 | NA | CASSLGGGGDYGYTF | TGTGCCAGCAGTTTGGGAGGGGGCGGGGACTATGGCTACACCTTC
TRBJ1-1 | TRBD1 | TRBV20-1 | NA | CSARWGQGAQNTEAFF | TGCAGTGCTAGGTGGGGGCAGGGGGCGCAGAACACTGAAGCTTTCTTT
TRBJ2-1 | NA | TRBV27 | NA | CATLRGQEQFF | TGTGCCACCCTACGGGGACAAGAGCAGTTCTTC